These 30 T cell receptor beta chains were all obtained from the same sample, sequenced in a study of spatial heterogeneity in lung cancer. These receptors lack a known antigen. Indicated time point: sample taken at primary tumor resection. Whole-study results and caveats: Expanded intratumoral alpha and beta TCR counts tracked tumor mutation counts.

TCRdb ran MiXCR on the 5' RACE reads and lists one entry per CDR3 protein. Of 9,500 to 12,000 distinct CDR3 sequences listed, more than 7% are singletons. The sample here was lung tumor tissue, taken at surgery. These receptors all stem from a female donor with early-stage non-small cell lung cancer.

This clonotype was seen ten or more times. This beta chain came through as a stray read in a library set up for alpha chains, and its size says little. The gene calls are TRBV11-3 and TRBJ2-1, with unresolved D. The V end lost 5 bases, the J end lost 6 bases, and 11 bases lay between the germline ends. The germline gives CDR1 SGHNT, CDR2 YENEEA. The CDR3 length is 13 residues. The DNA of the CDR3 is TGTGCCAGCAGCGAGAGGTCCGGCAATGAGCAGTTCTTC. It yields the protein CASSERSGNEQFF.

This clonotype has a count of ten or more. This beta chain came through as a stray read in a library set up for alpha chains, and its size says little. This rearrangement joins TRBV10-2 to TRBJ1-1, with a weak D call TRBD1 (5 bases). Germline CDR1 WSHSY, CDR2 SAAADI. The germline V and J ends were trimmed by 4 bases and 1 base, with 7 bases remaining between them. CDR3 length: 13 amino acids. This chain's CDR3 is CASSGQPNTEAFF. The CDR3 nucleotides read TGCGCCAGCAGTGGACAGCCGAACACTGAAGCTTTCTTT.

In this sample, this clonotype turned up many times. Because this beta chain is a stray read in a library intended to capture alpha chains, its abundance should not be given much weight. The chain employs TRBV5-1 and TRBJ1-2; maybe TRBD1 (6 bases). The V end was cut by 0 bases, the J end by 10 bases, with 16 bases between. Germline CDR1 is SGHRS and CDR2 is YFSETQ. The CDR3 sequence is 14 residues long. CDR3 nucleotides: TGCGCCAGCAGCTTGGGGCTACAGGGCTCGGACTACACCTTC. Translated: CASSLGLQGSDYTF.

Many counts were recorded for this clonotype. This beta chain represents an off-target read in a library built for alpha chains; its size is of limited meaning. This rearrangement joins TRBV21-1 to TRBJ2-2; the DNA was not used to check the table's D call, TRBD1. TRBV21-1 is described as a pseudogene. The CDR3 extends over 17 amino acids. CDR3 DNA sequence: TGTGCCAGCAGCTCCTCGGGACGCATCGCGAACACCGGGGAGCTGTTTTTT. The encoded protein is CASSSSGRIANTGELFF.

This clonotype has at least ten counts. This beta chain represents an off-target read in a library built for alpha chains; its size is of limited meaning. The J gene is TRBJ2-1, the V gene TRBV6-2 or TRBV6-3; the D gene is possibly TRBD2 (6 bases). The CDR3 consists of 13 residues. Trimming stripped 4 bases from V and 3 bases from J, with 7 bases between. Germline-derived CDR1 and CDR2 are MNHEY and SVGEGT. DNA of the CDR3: TGTGCCAGCAGTTGGGACTTCTACAATGAGCAGTTCTTC. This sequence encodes CASSWDFYNEQFF.

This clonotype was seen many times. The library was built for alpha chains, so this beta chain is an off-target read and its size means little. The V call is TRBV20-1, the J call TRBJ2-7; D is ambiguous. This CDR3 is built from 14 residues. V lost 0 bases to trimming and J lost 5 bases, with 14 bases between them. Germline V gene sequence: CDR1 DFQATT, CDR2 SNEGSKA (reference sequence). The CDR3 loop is CSARDKSGSDEQYF. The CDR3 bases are TGCAGTGCTAGAGATAAGTCGGGTTCCGACGAGCAGTACTTC.

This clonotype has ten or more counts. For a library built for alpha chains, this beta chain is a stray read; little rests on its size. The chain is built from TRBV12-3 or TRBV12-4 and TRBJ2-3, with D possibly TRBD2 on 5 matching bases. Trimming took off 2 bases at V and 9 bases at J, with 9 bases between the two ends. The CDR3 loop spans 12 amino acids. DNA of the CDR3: TGTGCCAGCAGTTTAAAGGGAGCCACGCAGTATTTT. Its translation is CASSLKGATQYF.

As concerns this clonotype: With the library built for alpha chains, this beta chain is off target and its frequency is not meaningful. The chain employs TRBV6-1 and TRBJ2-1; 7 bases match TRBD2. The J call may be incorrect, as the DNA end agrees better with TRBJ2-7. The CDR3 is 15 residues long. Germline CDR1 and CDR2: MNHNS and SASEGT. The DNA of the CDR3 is TGTGCCAGCAAGGCGGGAGTCGGCTCCTACAATGAGCAGTACTTC. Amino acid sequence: CASKAGVGSYNEQYF.

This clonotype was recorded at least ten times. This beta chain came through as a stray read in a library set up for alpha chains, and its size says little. CDR3: CASSFSTVNTEAFF. Here the CDR3 DNA reads TGTGCCAGCAGCTTTTCAACAGTGAACACTGAAGCTTTCTTT. V is TRBV7-3 and J is TRBJ1-1, with D hard to call. The CDR3 sequence is 14 residues long. The V gene's germline CDR1 is SGHTA and CDR2 FQGTGA. Trimming took off 3 bases at V and 0 bases at J, with 8 bases between the two ends. The full variable domain, rest sourced from reference TRBV7-3 and TRBJ1-1, is GAGVSQTPSNKVTEKGKYVELRCDPISGHTALYWYRQSLGQGPEFLIYFQGTGAADDSGLPNDRFFAVRPEGSVSTLKIQRTERGDSAVYLCASSFSTVNTEAFFGQGTRLTVV.

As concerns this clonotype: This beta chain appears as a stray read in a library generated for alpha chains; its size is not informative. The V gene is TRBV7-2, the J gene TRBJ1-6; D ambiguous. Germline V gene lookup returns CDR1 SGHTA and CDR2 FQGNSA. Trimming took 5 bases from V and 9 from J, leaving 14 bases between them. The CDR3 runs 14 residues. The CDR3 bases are TGTGCCAGCAGCCCCGTGAAAGGGAGTTCACCCCTCCACTTT. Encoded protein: CASSPVKGSSPLHF.

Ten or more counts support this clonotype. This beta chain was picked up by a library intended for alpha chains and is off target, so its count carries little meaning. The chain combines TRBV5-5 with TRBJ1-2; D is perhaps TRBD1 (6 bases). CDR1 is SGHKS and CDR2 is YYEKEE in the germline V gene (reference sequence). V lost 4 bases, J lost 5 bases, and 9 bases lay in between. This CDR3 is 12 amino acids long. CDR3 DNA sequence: TGTGCCAGCAGCATTACAGGGTATGGCTACACCTTC. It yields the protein CASSITGYGYTF.

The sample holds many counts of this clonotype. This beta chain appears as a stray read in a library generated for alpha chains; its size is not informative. CDR3 sequence: CASSSTADTQYF. The CDR3 bases are TGTGCCAGCAGTTCAACGGCAGATACGCAGTATTTT. The V and J genes are TRBV2 and TRBJ2-3, with D hard to call. Germline assignment: CDR1 SNHLY and CDR2 FYNNEI. Trimming took off 5 bases at V and 4 bases at J, with 7 bases between the two ends. The CDR3 spans 12 residues. Full variable domain (missing parts from reference TRBV2 and TRBJ2-3): EPEVTQTPSHQVTQMGQEVILRCVPISNHLYFYWYRQILGQKVEFLVSFYNNEISEKSEIFDDQFSVERPDGSNFTLKIRSTKLEDSAMYFCASSSTADTQYFGPGTRLTVL.

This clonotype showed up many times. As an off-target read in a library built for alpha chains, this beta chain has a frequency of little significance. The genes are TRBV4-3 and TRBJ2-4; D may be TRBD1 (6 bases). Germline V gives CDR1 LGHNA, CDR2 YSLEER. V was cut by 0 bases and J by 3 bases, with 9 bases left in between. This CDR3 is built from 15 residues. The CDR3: CASSQDRTDKNIQYF. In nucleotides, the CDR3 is TGCGCCAGCAGCCAAGATCGGACAGACAAAAACATTCAGTACTTC.

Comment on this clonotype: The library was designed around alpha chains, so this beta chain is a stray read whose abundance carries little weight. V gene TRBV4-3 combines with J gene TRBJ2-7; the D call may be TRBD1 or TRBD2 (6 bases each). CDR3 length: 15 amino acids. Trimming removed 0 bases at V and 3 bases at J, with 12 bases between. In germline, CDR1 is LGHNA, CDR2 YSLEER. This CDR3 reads CASSQDTRGVYEQYF. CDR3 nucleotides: TGCGCCAGCAGCCAAGATACGAGGGGGGTCTACGAGCAGTACTTC.

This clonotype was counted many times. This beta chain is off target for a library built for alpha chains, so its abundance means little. In DNA, the CDR3 is TGTGCCAGCAGCGTAGATCAAGGTCAGCCCCAGCATTTT. Translating it yields CASSVDQGQPQHF. The V gene is TRBV9, the J gene TRBJ1-5; no definite D call. The CDR3 length is 13 residues. Trimming cost V 0 bases and J 6 bases, with 7 bases left between them. Germline V gene sequence: CDR1 SGDLS, CDR2 YYNGEE.

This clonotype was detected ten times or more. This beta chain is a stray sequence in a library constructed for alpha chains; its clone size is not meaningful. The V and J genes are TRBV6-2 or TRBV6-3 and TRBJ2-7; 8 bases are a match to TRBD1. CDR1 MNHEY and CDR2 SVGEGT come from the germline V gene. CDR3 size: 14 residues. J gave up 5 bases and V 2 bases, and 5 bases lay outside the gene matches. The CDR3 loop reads CASSYETGANEQYF. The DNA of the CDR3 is TGTGCCAGCAGTTACGAGACAGGGGCTAACGAGCAGTACTTC.

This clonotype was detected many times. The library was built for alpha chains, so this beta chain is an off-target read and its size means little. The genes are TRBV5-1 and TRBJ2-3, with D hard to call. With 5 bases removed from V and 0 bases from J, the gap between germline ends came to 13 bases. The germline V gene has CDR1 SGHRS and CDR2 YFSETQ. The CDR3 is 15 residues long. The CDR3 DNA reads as TGCGCCAGCAGTATGGAGTCGAGGAGCACAGATACGCAGTATTTT. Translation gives CASSMESRSTDTQYF.

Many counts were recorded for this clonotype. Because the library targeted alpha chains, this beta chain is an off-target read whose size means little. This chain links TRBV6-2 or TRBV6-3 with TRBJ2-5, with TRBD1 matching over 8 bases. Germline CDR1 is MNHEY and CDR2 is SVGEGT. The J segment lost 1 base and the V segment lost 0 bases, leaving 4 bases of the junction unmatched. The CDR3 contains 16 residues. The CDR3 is CASSYSNQGAQETQYF. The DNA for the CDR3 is TGTGCCAGCAGTTACTCGAACCAGGGGGCCCAAGAGACCCAGTACTTC.

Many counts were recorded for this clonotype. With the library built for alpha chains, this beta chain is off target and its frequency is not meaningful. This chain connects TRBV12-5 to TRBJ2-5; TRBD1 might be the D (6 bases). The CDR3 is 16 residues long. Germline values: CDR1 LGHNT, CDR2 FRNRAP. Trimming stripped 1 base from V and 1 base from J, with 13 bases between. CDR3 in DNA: TGTGCTAGTGGTTTGGGCAGGGGAACTCGCCAAGAGACCCAGTACTTC. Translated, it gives CASGLGRGTRQETQYF.

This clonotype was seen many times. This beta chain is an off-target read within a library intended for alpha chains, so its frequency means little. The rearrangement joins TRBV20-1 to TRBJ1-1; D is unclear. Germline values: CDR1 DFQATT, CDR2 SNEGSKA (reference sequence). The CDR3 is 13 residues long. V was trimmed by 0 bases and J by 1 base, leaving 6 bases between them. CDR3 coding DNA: TGCAGTGCTAGAGATCAGCCGAACACTGAAGCTTTCTTT. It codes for CSARDQPNTEAFF.

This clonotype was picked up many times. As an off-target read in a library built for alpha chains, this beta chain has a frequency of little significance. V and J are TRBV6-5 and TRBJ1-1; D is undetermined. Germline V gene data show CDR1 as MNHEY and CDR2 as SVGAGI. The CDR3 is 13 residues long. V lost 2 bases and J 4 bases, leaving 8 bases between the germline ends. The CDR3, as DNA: TGTGCCAGCAGTTACGAGACGACCACTGAAGCTTTCTTT. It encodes CASSYETTTEAFF.

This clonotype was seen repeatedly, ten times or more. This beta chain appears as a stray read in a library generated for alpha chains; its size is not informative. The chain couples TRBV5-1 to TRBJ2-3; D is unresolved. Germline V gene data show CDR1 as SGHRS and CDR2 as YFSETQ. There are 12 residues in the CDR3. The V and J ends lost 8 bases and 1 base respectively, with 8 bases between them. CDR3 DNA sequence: TGCGCCAGTGGCCCGGGCACAGATACGCAGTATTTT. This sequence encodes CASGPGTDTQYF.

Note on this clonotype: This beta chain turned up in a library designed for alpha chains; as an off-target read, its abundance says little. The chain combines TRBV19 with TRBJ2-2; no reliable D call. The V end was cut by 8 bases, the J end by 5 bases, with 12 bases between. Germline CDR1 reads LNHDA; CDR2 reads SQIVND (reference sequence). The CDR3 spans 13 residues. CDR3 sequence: CASSELWTGELFF. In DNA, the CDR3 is TGTGCCAGTTCCGAACTCTGGACCGGGGAGCTGTTTTTT.

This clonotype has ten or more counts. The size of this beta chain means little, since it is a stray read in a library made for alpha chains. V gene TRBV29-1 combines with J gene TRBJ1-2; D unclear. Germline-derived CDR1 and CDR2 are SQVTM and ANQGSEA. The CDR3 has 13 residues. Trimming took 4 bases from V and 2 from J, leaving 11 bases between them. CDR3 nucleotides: TGCAGCGTTGGTCCAGGCCCAAACTATGGCTACACCTTC. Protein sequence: CSVGPGPNYGYTF.

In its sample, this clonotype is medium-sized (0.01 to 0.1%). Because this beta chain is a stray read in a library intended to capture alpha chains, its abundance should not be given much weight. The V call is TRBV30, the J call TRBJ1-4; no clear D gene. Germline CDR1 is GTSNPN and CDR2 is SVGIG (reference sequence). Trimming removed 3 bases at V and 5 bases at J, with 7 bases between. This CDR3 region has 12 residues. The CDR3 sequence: CAWRRLNEKLFF. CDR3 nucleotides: TGTGCCTGGAGGCGGTTAAATGAAAAACTGTTTTTT.

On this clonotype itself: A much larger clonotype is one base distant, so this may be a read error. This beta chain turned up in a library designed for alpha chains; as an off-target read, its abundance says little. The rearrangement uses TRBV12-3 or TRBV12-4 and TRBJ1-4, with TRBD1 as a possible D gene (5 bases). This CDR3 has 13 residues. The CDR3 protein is CGSTGDGNEKLFF. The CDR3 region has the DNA TGTGGCAGCACTGGGGACGGTAATGAAAAACTGTTTTTT.

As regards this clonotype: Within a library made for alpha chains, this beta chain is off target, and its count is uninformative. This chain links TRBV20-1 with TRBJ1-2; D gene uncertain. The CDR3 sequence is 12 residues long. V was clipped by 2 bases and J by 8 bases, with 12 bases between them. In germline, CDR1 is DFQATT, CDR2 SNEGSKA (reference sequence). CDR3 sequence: CSARTGSEGYTF. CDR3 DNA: TGCAGTGCTAGAACGGGGTCCGAGGGCTACACCTTC.

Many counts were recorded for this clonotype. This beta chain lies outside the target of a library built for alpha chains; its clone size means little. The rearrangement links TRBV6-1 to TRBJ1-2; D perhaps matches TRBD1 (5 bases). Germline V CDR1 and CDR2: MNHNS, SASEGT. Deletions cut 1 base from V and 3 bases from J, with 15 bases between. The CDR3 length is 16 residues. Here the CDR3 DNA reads TGTGCCAGCAGTGAAGACGACAGCCCCGGTCACTATGGCTACACCTTC. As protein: CASSEDDSPGHYGYTF.

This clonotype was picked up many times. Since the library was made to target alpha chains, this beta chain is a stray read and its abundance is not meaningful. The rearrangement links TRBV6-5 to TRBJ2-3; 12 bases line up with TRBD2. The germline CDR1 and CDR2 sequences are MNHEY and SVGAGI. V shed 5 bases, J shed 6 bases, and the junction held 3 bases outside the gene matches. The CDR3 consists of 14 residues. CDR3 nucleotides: TGTGCCAGCAGTCCCGGGACTAGCGGGGATACGCAGTATTTT. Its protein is CASSPGTSGDTQYF.

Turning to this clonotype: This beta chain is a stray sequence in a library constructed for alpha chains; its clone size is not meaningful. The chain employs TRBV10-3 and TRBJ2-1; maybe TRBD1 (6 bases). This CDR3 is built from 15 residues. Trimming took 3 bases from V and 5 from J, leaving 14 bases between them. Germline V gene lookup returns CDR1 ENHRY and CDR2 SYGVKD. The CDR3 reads CAISDPTGTHNEQFF. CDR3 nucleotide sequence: TGTGCCATCAGTGACCCGACAGGAACCCACAATGAGCAGTTCTTC.